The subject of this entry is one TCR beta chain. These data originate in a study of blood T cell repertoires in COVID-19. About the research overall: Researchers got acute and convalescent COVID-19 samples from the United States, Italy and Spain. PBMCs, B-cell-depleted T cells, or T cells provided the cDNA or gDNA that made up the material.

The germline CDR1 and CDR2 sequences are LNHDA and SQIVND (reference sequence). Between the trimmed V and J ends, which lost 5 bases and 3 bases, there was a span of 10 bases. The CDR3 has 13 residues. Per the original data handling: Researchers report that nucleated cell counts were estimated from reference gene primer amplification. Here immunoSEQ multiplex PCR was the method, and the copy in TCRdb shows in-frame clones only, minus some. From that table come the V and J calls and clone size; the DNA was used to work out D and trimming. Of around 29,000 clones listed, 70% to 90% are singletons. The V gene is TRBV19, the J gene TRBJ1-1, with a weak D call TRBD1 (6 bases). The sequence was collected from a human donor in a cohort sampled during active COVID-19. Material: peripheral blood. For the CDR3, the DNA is TGTGCCAGTAGTCCATACAGGGACACTGAAGCTTTCTTT. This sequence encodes CASSPYRDTEAFF.